The 18 T cell receptor beta chains reported below all come from one sample, sequenced in a study of OX40 agonist ivuxolimab in advanced cancers. Sequencing was performed with immunoSEQ multiplex PCR; in TCRdb, only in-frame clones are kept and a portion is missing. The repertoire holds about 64,000 clones, approximately 78% seen once, with less than 5% in the top ten. The sequencing used CD4+ or CD8+ T cells sorted from blood, collected in a trial of the OX40 agonist ivuxolimab. The receptors shown here come from an adult with an advanced solid tumor such as melanoma, head and neck, liver or kidney cancer.

The J gene is TRBJ2-5, the V gene TRBV19; no firm D call. The V gene lost 5 bases and the J gene lost 2 bases, with 12 bases spanning the gap. The CDR3 totals 14 residues. Germline V gene lookup returns CDR1 LNHDA and CDR2 SQIVND (reference sequence). CDR3 bases: TGTGCCAGTAGTTCCGCGAGGTGGCAAGAGACCCAGTACTTC. It codes for CASSSARWQETQYF.

As for this clone: The same CDR3 can be traced to other DNA sequences in this sample. The chain uses TRBV30 and TRBJ1-2; 9 bases are shared with TRBD1. Trimming took 3 bases from V and 6 from J; bases not matched to a gene: 5. Germline lookup yields CDR1 GTSNPN and CDR2 SVGIG (reference sequence). The CDR3 covers 13 residues. The CDR3 DNA is TGTGCCTGGAGGTTACAGGGGGCCAATGGCTACACCTTC. Its protein is CAWRLQGANGYTF.

This clone was seen a single time. The chain combines TRBV7-9 with TRBJ2-3; 14 bases match TRBD2. The CDR3 length is 16 residues. Trimming cost V 1 base and J 4 bases; bases outside gene matches: 1. The germline CDR1 and CDR2 sequences are SEHNR and FQNEAQ (reference sequence). CDR3 bases: TGTGCCAGCAGCTTAGGACTAGCGGGAGGGTCAGATACGCAGTATTTT. Its translation is CASSLGLAGGSDTQYF.

The table lists this clone with a few counts. This chain connects TRBV10-1 to TRBJ2-1; TRBD2 aligns across 7 bases. Germline V CDR1 and CDR2: WNHNN, SYGVQD (reference sequence). CDR3 length: 14 amino acids. For the CDR3, the DNA is TGCCCCGAGGAGGAGGGAGGGGACTACAATGAGCAGTTCTTC. It translates to CPEEEGGDYNEQFF.

V and J are TRBV4-2 and TRBJ1-3; D is uncertain. In germline, CDR1 is LGHNA, CDR2 YNFKEQ. This CDR3 region has 15 residues. V was clipped by 0 bases and J by 4 bases, with 10 bases between them. CDR3 in amino acids: CASSQDGNGGNTIYF. The DNA for the CDR3 is TGTGCCAGCAGCCAAGATGGTAACGGCGGAAACACCATATATTTT.

The CDR3 DNA follows: TGCGCCAGCAGCGAGGGGGCCATGGGTGAAAAACTGTTTTTT. Its translation is CASSEGAMGEKLFF. This chain joins TRBV5-1 and TRBJ1-4; 7 bases line up with TRBD1. Germline lookup yields CDR1 SGHRS and CDR2 YFSETQ. Trimming cost V 4 bases and J 7 bases; bases outside gene matches: 7. The CDR3 is 14 residues long.

The CDR3 DNA reads as TGTGCCAGCAGCTTGAGTGGGACAGGGTCCTCTGGGGCCAACGTCCTGACTTTC. Its protein product is CASSLSGTGSSGANVLTF. This chain connects TRBV5-4 to TRBJ2-6, with 9 bases lining up with TRBD1. The germline CDR1 and CDR2 sequences are SGHNT and YYREEE (reference sequence). V lost 1 base and J lost 0; bases outside the gene matches: 5. The CDR3 runs 18 residues.

This clone was seen a single time. The chain combines TRBV9 with TRBJ2-1; the match to TRBD1 covers 10 bases. Germline assignment: CDR1 SGDLS and CDR2 YYNGEE. J lost 9 bases, V lost 0 bases, and 6 bases had no gene match. The length of the CDR3 is 15 residues. The CDR3 nucleotides are TGTGCCAGCAGCGTAGTGGGGACAGGGGATACTGAGCAGTTCTTC. Translation: CASSVVGTGDTEQFF.

DNA of the CDR3: TGTGCCAGCAGGGACTATAGCGGGGGTTACGAGCAGTACTTC. It codes for CASRDYSGGYEQYF. The chain employs TRBV27 and TRBJ2-7; 9 positions match TRBD2. Germline assignment: CDR1 MNHEY and CDR2 SMNVEV (reference sequence). The CDR3 runs 14 residues. Trimming took 6 bases from V and 4 from J; bases not matched to a gene: 7.

This clone came up once. This sequence joins TRBV7-8 and TRBJ2-3; 10 nucleotides align to TRBD2. V was pared by 2 bases and J by 4 bases, with 6 bases of the junction left unmatched. This CDR3 contains 16 residues. CDR1 and CDR2 from the germline V gene are SGHVS and FQNEAQ. In DNA form, the CDR3 reads TGTGCCAGCAGCTTAAGAGCTAGCGGGAGCTCAGATACGCAGTATTTT. As protein: CASSLRASGSSDTQYF.

The rearrangement joins TRBV5-6 to TRBJ1-2; no definite D call. This CDR3 contains 15 residues. Germline V gene data show CDR1 as SGHDT and CDR2 as YYEEEE. V lost 4 bases and J lost 4, with 17 bases in between. CDR3 in amino acids: CASSRDGIRAYGYTF. In DNA form, the CDR3 reads TGTGCCAGCAGCCGCGACGGTATAAGGGCCTATGGCTACACCTTC. Looking up the rest from reference TRBV5-6 and TRBJ1-2 gives the full variable domain: DAGVTQSPTHLIKTRGQQVTLRCSPKSGHDTVSWYQQALGQGPQFIFQYYEEEERQRGNFPDRFSGHQFPNYSSELNVNALLLGDSALYLCASSRDGIRAYGYTFGSGTRLTVV.

The V gene is TRBV6-5, the J gene TRBJ1-1; D is ambiguous. The CDR3 has 15 amino acids. Germline CDR1 is MNHEY and CDR2 is SVGAGI. V was cut by 0 bases and J by 3 bases, with 11 bases left in between. CDR3 sequence reads: CASSYSGVGDTEAFF. CDR3 DNA sequence: TGTGCCAGCAGTTACTCTGGGGTTGGGGACACTGAAGCTTTCTTT.

The V and J genes are TRBV6-5 and TRBJ1-2, with D possibly being TRBD1 (6 bases). The CDR3 has 13 amino acids. Germline assignment: CDR1 MNHEY and CDR2 SVGAGI. V gave up 4 bases and J gave up 6 bases, with 12 bases separating them. The CDR3 coding sequence is TGTGCCAGCAGTTTAAAATACAGGGATGGCTACACCTTC. This codes for CASSLKYRDGYTF.

V is TRBV14 and J is TRBJ1-2; the match to TRBD1 covers 10 bases. The CDR3 totals 16 residues. V trimming: 2 bases; J trimming: 8 bases; junction bases outside the gene matches: 11. Per the germline V gene, CDR1 is SGHDN and CDR2 is FVKESK. The CDR3 DNA is TGTGCCAGCAGCCAACCAGCGGGACAGGGGCCCTGGGGCTACACCTTC. This sequence encodes CASSQPAGQGPWGYTF. The full variable domain, rest sourced from reference TRBV14 and TRBJ1-2, is EAGVTQFPSHSVIEKGQTVTLRCDPISGHDNLYWYRRVMGKEIKFLLHFVKESKQDESGMPNNRFLAERTGGTYSTLKVQPAELEDSGVYFCASSQPAGQGPWGYTFGSGTRLTVV.

The rearrangement joins TRBV10-1 to TRBJ2-7; D not resolved. The CDR3 is 14 amino acids. Germline V gene data show CDR1 as WNHNN and CDR2 as SYGVQD (reference sequence). V was pared by 6 bases and J by 4 bases, with 16 bases between. CDR3 coding DNA: TGCGCCAGCAGGAGGTGCAGTTGCTTGTACGAGCAGTACTTC. Its protein is CASRRCSCLYEQYF.

The chain couples TRBV29-1 to TRBJ2-1; tentative D call: TRBD1 (6 bases). The CDR3 has 13 residues. The germline CDR1 and CDR2 sequences are SQVTM and ANQGSEA. Trimming cost V 6 bases and J 3 bases, with 12 bases left between them. This CDR3 is CSVARGNYNEQFF. The CDR3 DNA is TGCAGCGTCGCCAGGGGAAACTACAATGAGCAGTTCTTC.

The rearrangement joins TRBV7-6 to TRBJ2-2, with D possibly matching TRBD1 (5 bases). Germline lookup yields CDR1 SGHVS and CDR2 FNYEAQ. The CDR3 extends over 14 amino acids. V gave up 8 bases and J gave up 1 base, with 11 bases separating them. The DNA for the CDR3 is TGTGCCAGCGTGTCGACAGTGAACACCGGGGAGCTGTTTTTT. It specifies CASVSTVNTGELFF.

The chain recombines TRBV18 with TRBJ2-3; no clear D gene. Germline V gene sequence: CDR1 KGHSH, CDR2 LQKENI. Trimming stripped 2 bases from V and 2 bases from J, with 11 bases between. This CDR3 contains 15 residues. The CDR3 nucleotides read TGTGCCAGCTCACCAGCAATGCAGAACACAGATACGCAGTATTTT. Its protein product is CASSPAMQNTDTQYF.